These 19 T cell receptor beta chains came from one sample sequenced in a study of T cell responses to AZD1222 COVID-19 vaccine (dated by TCRdb to the early 2020s). Libraries came from the immunoSEQ multiplex PCR assay. TCRdb holds this immuneACCESS table with in-frame rearrangements only. Some clones are missing; in checked studies, unresolved V genes explain under half, and the rest has no known cause. This sample lists about 70,000 clones; 85% to 90% were detected once. The ten largest make up around 4.8% of the sample. This sample's time point label indicates: about 28 days (+/-7) after the second vaccine dose. The treatment or condition label, as the study defines it: meningococcal conjugate vaccine given as trial control. The sample here was peripheral blood, taken 28 days after the second dose of the MenACWY control vaccine. These receptors all stem from an adult who received the MenACWY meningococcal vaccine as a control.

This clone was seen a few times. The V gene is TRBV9, the J gene TRBJ2-2; the D is unclear. This CDR3 is built from 15 residues. Germline-derived CDR1 and CDR2 are SGDLS and YYNGEE. Trimming stripped 2 bases from V and 6 bases from J, with 14 bases between. In nucleotides, the CDR3 is TGTGCCAGCAGCGTGGGGTGGGCCTCGGCCGGGGAGCTGTTTTTT. This encodes CASSVGWASAGELFF. Looking up the rest from reference TRBV9 and TRBJ2-2 gives the full variable domain: DSGVTQTPKHLITATGQRVTLRCSPRSGDLSVYWYQQSLDQGLQFLIQYYNGEERAKGNILERFSAQQFPDLHSELNLSSLELGDSALYFCASSVGWASAGELFFGEGSRLTVL.

The gene calls are TRBV6-2 or TRBV6-3 and TRBJ1-1; tentative D call: TRBD1 (5 bases). The CDR3 has 18 amino acids. Per the germline V gene, CDR1 is MNHEY and CDR2 is SVGEGT. The V and J ends lost 4 bases and 0 bases respectively, with 21 bases between them. CDR3 residues: CASSSYGTSWEMNTEAFF. The DNA for the CDR3 is TGTGCCAGCAGTTCTTATGGGACGAGTTGGGAGATGAACACTGAAGCTTTCTTT.

V is TRBV11-2 and J is TRBJ1-5; 8 nucleotides match TRBD1. Germline loops: CDR1 SGHAT, CDR2 FQNNGV. The V gene end was trimmed by 0 bases and the J gene end by 6 bases; junction bases not matched to a gene: 4. The CDR3 sequence is 15 residues long. The CDR3 DNA sequence: TGTGCCAGCAGCTTAGATGCAGGGGGCTTTCAGCCCCAGCATTTT. Protein product: CASSLDAGGFQPQHF.

This clone was counted a single time. The gene calls are TRBV23-1 and TRBJ2-2; possible D gene TRBD2, 5 bases. TRBV23-1 is reported as an ORF; its role is uncertain. The CDR3 runs to 18 residues. The ends were cut back, 0 bases at V and 2 bases at J, with 16 bases in the middle. The CDR3 is CASSQSPGRPNNTGELFF. CDR3 nucleotide sequence: TGCGCCAGCAGTCAATCGCCGGGAAGGCCTAATAACACCGGGGAGCTGTTTTTT.

This clone has just a few counts. This rearrangement joins TRBV23-1 to TRBJ2-7; D is ambiguous. TRBV23-1 is known as an ORF, though its function is uncertain. With 11 bases removed from V and 1 base from J, the gap between germline ends came to 15 bases. The CDR3 extends over 13 amino acids. The CDR3 loop is CAPWPSGSYEQYF. The CDR3 DNA is TGCGCCCCCTGGCCCAGTGGATCCTACGAGCAGTACTTC.

The chain joins TRBV6-5 to TRBJ2-5; TRBD2 agrees at 9 bases. CDR3 length equals 14 residues. Trimming took 10 bases from V and 4 from J; bases not matched to a gene: 10. The V gene's germline CDR1 is MNHEY and CDR2 SVGAGI. The DNA for the CDR3 is TGTGCCACCTACCCTAGCGGGGTAGGAGAGACCCAGTACTTC. It specifies CATYPSGVGETQYF.

This sequence joins TRBV6-5 and TRBJ1-4, with 9 bases that match TRBD1. V shed 4 bases and J 8 bases; nucleotides not matched to a gene: 8. This CDR3 is built from 15 residues. Per germline, CDR1 MNHEY and CDR2 SVGAGI. The CDR3 DNA is TGTGCCAGCAGTTTATCACAGGGGGCCGGGGAAAAACTGTTTTTT. Protein product: CASSLSQGAGEKLFF.

The chain joins TRBV5-1 to TRBJ1-2, with 7 bases lining up with TRBD1. The germline gives CDR1 SGHRS, CDR2 YFSETQ. The trim removed 2 bases at V and 8 bases at J, leaving 6 bases unmatched. This CDR3 is built from 13 residues. CDR3 amino acids: CASSLGTGEGYTF. CDR3 DNA: TGCGCCAGCAGCTTAGGCACAGGGGAAGGCTACACCTTC.

This clone was counted a few times. This sequence joins TRBV4-3 and TRBJ2-7, with 7 bases fitting TRBD1. The CDR3 sequence is 15 residues long. Trimming removed 0 bases from V and 2 bases from J; junction bases left unmatched: 4. Looked up from germline, CDR1 is LGHNA and CDR2 is YSLEER. The CDR3 protein is CASSQELGTAYEQYF. Here the CDR3 DNA reads TGCGCCAGCAGCCAAGAGCTAGGGACAGCCTACGAGCAGTACTTC.

The chain uses TRBV28 and TRBJ1-1; D unresolved. Trimming took off 3 bases at V and 1 base at J, with 12 bases between the two ends. The CDR3 consists of 15 residues. Germline CDR1 reads MDHEN; CDR2 reads SYDVKM. The CDR3 is CASSFPVHWNTEAFF. CDR3 coding DNA: TGTGCCAGCAGTTTTCCCGTCCATTGGAACACTGAAGCTTTCTTT.

Only a few counts were recorded for this clone. The V call is TRBV6-5, the J call TRBJ2-1; no reliable D call. The CDR3 length is 14 residues. Germline CDR1 is MNHEY and CDR2 is SVGAGI. V lost 7 bases, J lost 5 bases, and 15 bases lay in between. In nucleotides, the CDR3 is TGTGCCAGCAACCCAGCGTCCATCCACAATGAGCAGTTCTTC. It translates to CASNPASIHNEQFF.

The V gene is TRBV4-3, the J gene TRBJ2-1; TRBD1 matches 9 bases. The J segment lost 6 bases and the V segment lost 3 bases, leaving 9 bases of the junction unmatched. CDR1 LGHNA and CDR2 YSLEER come from the germline V gene. The CDR3 has 16 residues. CDR3 protein: CASSHTRTGGFNEQFF. The CDR3 bases are TGCGCCAGCAGCCACACTCGAACAGGGGGCTTCAATGAGCAGTTCTTC.

J is TRBJ2-7 and V is TRBV19; D could derive from TRBD1 or TRBD2 (5 bases each). CDR3 size: 15 residues. V was shortened by 6 bases and J by 6 bases, with 21 bases between the two germline ends. Looked up from germline, CDR1 is LNHDA and CDR2 is SQIVND (reference sequence). The CDR3 coding sequence is TGTGCCAGTAGCGACCGGGACCCTAGAGGCTTCGAGCAGTACTTC. Amino acids: CASSDRDPRGFEQYF.

The chain links TRBV9 to TRBJ1-6; no clear D gene. V lost 1 base to trimming and J lost 7 bases, with 9 bases between them. This CDR3 has 14 amino acids. Germline V gene sequence: CDR1 SGDLS, CDR2 YYNGEE. The chain's CDR3 is CASSVTAVNSPLHF. The CDR3 DNA follows: TGTGCCAGCAGCGTAACGGCAGTCAATTCACCCCTCCACTTT.

J is TRBJ2-5 and V is TRBV12-5; D is unclear. Germline CDR1 reads LGHNT; CDR2 reads FRNRAP. CDR3 length: 13 amino acids. Trimming removed 6 bases at V and 5 bases at J, with 13 bases between. The CDR3 DNA reads TGTGCTAGTGGCTCTTCAAATGCGGAGACCCAGTACTTC. This codes for CASGSSNAETQYF.

The J gene is TRBJ2-7, the V gene TRBV9, with a possible D match to TRBD2 (5 bases). The germline V gene encodes CDR1 SGDLS and CDR2 YYNGEE. V was pared by 4 bases and J by 6 bases, with 17 bases between. The CDR3 runs to 14 residues. The CDR3 DNA follows: TGTGCCAGCAGCCGGGAAGGGCTTAGTGGCGAGCAGTACTTC. This translates into CASSREGLSGEQYF.

The CDR3 DNA sequence: TGCGCCAGCAGCTGGACTAGCGGGGTCTACAATGAGCAGTTCTTC. It encodes CASSWTSGVYNEQFF. J is TRBJ2-1 and V is TRBV5-1, with 12 nucleotides matching TRBD2. V lost 3 bases, J lost 3 bases, and 1 base stayed unmatched. Germline lookup yields CDR1 SGHRS and CDR2 YFSETQ. The CDR3 has 15 residues.

This chain joins TRBV25-1 and TRBJ2-7; a weak D match, TRBD1 (5 bases). CDR1 is MGHDK and CDR2 is SYGVNS in the germline V gene. V was trimmed by 4 bases and J by 6 bases, leaving 10 bases between them. This CDR3 is 12 amino acids long. CDR3 coding DNA: TGTGCCAGCAGTGTAACAGGCGGCGAGCAGTACTTC. This codes for CASSVTGGEQYF.

This chain connects TRBV19 to TRBJ2-1, with 7 bases that match TRBD2. The CDR3 has 14 amino acids. In germline, CDR1 is LNHDA, CDR2 SQIVND (reference sequence). V dropped 9 bases and J dropped 9; count of bases not matched to a gene: 14. CDR3 residues: CASSAGLGGREQFF. The CDR3 DNA reads as TGTGCCAGCTCAGCGGGACTTGGAGGTCGTGAGCAGTTCTTC.